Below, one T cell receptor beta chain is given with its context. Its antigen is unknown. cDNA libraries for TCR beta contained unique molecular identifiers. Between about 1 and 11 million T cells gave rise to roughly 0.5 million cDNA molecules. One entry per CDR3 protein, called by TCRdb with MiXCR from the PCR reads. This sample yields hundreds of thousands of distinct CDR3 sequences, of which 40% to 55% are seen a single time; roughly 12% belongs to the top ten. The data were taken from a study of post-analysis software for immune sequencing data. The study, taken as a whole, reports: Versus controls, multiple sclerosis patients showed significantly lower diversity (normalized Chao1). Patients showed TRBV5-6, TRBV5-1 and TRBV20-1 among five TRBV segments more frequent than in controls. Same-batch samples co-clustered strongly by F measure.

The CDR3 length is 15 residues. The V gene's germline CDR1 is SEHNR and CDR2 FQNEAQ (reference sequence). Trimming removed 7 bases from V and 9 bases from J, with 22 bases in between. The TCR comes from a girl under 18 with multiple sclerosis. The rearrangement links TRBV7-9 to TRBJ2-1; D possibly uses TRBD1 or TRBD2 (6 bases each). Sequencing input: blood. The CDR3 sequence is CASTVGGSPSGEQFF. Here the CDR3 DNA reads TGTGCCAGCACCGTCGGGGGCTCTCCCTCCGGTGAGCAGTTCTTC.